This TCR beta chain appears in the sequencing data of a study of T cells in Graves' hyperthyroidism and ophthalmopathy. Template material for amplifying TCR beta CDR3 regions consisted of RNA transcripts. Carried out on the TCR CDR3, a first-round RT-PCR used the HTBI primer set. TCRdb redid the calling of the multiplex PCR reads with MiXCR, one entry per CDR3 protein. The data contain about 420,000 distinct CDR3 sequences, roughly 14% of them singletons. There are a few counts of this clonotype. Germline CDR1 and CDR2: LNHDA and SQIVND (reference sequence). The CDR3 sequence is 14 residues long. The trim removed 3 bases at V and 1 base at J, leaving 0 bases unmatched. Hyperthyroidism of Graves' type that showed no ophthalmopathy progression within 18 months was stable. PBMCs stemmed from 8.5 to 10 ml fresh peripheral blood.

This rearrangement joins TRBV19 to TRBJ1-1; the match to TRBD1 covers 9 bases. The sequenced sample was blood. The source is a woman aged 18-29 years with Graves' hyperthyroidism. DNA for the CDR3: TGTGCCAGTAGTATGGACAGGGGGAACACTGAAGCTTTCTTT. This translates into CASSMDRGNTEAFF.